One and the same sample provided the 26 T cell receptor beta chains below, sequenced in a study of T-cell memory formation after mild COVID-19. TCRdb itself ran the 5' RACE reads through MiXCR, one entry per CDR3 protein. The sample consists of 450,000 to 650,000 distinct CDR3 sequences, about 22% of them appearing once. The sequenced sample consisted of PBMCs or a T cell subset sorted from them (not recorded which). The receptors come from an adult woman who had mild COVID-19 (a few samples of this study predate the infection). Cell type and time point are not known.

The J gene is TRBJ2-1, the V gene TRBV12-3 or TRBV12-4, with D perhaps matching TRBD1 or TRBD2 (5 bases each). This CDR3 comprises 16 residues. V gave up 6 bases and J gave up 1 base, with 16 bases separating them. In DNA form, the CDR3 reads TGTGCCAGCAGCCCCGGGGCGGGCGTTTCCTACAATGAGCAGTTCTTC. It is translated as CASSPGAGVSYNEQFF.

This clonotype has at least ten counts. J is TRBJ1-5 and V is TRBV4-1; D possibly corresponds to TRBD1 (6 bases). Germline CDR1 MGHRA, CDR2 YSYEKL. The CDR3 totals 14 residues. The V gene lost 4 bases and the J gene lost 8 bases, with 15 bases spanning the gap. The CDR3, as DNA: TGCGCCAGCAGCCGGATACAGGGTGGGGAGCCCCAGCATTTT. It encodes CASSRIQGGEPQHF.

For the CDR3, the DNA is TGTGCCAGCAGCCCCGGAGAGGGAGGCCACATGAACACTGAAGCTTTCTTT. This codes for CASSPGEGGHMNTEAFF. V gene TRBV7-8 combines with J gene TRBJ1-1; D is unresolved. Germline CDR1 SGHVS, CDR2 FQNEAQ. Trimming shortened V by 5 bases and J by 0 bases, and 19 bases separated the two germline ends. The CDR3 length is 17 residues. Looking up the rest from reference TRBV7-8 and TRBJ1-1 gives the full variable domain: GAGVSQSPRYKVAKRGQDVALRCDPISGHVSLFWYQQALGQGPEFLTYFQNEAQLDKSGLPSDRFFAERPEGSVSTLKIQRTQQEDSAVYLCASSPGEGGHMNTEAFFGQGTRLTVV.

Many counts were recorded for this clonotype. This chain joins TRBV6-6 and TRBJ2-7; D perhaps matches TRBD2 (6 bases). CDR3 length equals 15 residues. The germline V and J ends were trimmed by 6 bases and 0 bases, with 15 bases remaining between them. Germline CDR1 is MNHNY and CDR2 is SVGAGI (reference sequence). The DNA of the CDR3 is TGTGCCAGCAGCTTAGGGACTTTTAGCTCCTACGAGCAGTACTTC. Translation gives CASSLGTFSSYEQYF.

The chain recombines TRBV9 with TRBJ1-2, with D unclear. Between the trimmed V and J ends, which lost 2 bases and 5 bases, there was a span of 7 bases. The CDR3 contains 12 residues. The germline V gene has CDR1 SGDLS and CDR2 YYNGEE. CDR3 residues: CASSVDGYGYTF. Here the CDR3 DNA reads TGTGCCAGCAGCGTGGACGGTTATGGCTACACCTTC.

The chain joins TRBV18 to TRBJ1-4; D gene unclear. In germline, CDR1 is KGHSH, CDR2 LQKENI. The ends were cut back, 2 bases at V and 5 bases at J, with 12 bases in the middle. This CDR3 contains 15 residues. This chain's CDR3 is CASSPGKTYNEKLFF. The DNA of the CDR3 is TGTGCCAGCTCACCAGGGAAGACTTACAATGAAAAACTGTTTTTT.

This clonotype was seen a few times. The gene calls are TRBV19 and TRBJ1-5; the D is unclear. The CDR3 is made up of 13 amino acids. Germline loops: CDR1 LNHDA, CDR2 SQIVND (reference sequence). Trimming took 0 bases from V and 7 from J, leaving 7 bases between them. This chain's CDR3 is CASSIDYGQPQHF. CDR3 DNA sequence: TGTGCCAGTAGTATAGATTATGGGCAGCCCCAGCATTTT.

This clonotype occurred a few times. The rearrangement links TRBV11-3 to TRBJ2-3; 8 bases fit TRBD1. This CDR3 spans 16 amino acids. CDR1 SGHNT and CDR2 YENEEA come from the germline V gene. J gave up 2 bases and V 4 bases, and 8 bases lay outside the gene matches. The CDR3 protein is CASSSRPGQATDTQYF. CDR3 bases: TGTGCCAGCAGCTCGAGGCCGGGACAGGCCACAGATACGCAGTATTTT.

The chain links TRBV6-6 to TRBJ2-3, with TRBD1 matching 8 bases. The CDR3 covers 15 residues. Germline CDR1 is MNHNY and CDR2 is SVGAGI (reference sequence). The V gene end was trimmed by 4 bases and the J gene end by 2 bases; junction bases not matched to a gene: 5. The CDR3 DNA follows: TGTGCCAGCAGTTTTCCGGGACAGGACACAGATACGCAGTATTTT. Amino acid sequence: CASSFPGQDTDTQYF.

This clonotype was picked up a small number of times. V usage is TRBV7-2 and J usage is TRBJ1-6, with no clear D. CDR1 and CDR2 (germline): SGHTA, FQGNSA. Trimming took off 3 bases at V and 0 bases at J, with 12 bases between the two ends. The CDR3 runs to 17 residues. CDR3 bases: TGTGCCAGCAGCTTTATGCAGGCGAGCTCCTATAATTCACCCCTCCACTTT. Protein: CASSFMQASSYNSPLHF.

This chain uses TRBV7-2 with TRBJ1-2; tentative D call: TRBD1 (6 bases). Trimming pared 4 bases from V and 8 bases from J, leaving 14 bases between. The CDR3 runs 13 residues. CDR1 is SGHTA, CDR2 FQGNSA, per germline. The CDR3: CASSYDRSRGYTF. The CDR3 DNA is TGTGCCAGCAGCTACGACAGGTCGCGGGGCTACACCTTC.

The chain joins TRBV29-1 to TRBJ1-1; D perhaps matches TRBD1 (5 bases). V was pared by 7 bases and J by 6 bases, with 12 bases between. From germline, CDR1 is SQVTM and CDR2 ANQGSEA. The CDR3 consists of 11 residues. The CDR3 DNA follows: TGCAGCGGTCGGGTGGGGGCTGAAGCTTTCTTT. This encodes CSGRVGAEAFF.

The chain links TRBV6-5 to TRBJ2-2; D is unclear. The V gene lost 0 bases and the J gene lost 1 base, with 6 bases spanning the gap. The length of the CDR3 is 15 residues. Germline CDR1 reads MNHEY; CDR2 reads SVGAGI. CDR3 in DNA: TGTGCCAGCAGTTACTCCTGGTGGAACACCGGGGAGCTGTTTTTT. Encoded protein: CASSYSWWNTGELFF.

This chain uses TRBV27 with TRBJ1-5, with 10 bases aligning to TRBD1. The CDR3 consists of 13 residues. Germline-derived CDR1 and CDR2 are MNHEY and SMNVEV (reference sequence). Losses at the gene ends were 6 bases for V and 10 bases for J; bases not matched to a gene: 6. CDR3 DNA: TGTGCCAGCAGCCCGGGACAGGGGTTTCCCCAGCATTTT. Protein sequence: CASSPGQGFPQHF.

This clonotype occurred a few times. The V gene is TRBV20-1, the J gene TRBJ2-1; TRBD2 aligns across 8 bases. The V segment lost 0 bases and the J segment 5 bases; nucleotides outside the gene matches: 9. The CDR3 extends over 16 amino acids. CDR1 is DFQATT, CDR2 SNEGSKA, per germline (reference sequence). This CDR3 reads CSARDMAGGPDNEQFF. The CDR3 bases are TGCAGTGCTAGAGATATGGCGGGAGGCCCCGACAATGAGCAGTTCTTC.

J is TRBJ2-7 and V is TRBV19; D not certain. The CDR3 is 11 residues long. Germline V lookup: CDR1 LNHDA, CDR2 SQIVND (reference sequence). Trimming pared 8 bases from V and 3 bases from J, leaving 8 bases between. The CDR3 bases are TGTGCCAGTGGCGCCCTCTACGAGCAGTACTTC. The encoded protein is CASGALYEQYF. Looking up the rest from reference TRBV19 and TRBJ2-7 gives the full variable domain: DGGITQSPKYLFRKEGQNVTLSCEQNLNHDAMYWYRQDPGQGLRLIYYSQIVNDFQKGDIAEGYSVSREKKESFPLTVTSAQKNPTAFYLCASGALYEQYFGPGTRLTVT.

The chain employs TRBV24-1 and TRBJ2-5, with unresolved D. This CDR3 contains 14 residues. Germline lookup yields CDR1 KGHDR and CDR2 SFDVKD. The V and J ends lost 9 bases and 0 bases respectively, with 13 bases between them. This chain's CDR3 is CATGSSTYQETQYF. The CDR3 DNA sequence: TGTGCCACCGGCAGCAGCACATACCAAGAGACCCAGTACTTC.

DNA for the CDR3: TGCAGTGCCATAAACCTAAGACAGGGATTCCGTGGCTACACCTTC. Its protein is CSAINLRQGFRGYTF. V gene TRBV20-1 combines with J gene TRBJ1-2; 7 nucleotides agree with TRBD1. Germline-derived CDR1 and CDR2 are DFQATT and SNEGSKA (reference sequence). CDR3 length equals 15 residues. With 6 bases clipped from V and 7 bases from J, the junction kept 17 bases outside the gene matches.

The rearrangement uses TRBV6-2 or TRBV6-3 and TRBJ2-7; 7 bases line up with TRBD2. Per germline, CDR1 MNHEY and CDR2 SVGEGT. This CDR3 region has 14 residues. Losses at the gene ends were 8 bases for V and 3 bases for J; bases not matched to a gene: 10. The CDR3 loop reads CASLKGAGDYEQYF. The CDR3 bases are TGTGCCAGCCTCAAGGGTGCGGGAGACTACGAGCAGTACTTC.

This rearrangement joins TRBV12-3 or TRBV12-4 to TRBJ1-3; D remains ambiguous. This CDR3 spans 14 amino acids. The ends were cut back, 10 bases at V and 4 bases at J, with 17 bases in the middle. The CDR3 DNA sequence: TGTGCCACTAGCCCCGCAGCTCTAGGAAACACCATATATTTT. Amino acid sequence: CATSPAALGNTIYF.

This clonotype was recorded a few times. The CDR3 spells CASSVQGGISPLHF. As DNA, the CDR3 is TGTGCCAGCAGTGTACAGGGGGGTATTTCACCCCTCCACTTT. The chain couples TRBV6-1 to TRBJ1-6; TRBD1 agrees at 8 bases. From germline, CDR1 is MNHNS and CDR2 SASEGT. CDR3 size: 14 residues. Trimming at V came to 4 bases and at J to 9 bases, leaving 5 bases not matched to a gene.

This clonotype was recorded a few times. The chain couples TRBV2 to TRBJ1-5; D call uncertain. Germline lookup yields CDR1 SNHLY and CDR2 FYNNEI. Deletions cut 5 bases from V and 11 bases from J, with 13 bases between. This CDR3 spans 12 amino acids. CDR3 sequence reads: CASSQDFRAQHF. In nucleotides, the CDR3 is TGTGCCAGCAGTCAGGACTTCCGGGCCCAGCATTTT.

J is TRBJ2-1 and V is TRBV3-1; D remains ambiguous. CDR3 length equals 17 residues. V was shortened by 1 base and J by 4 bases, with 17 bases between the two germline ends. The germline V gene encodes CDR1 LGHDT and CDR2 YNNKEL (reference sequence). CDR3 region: CASSQVLLVDAYNEQFF. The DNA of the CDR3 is TGTGCCAGCAGCCAAGTACTTCTAGTTGACGCGTACAATGAGCAGTTCTTC.

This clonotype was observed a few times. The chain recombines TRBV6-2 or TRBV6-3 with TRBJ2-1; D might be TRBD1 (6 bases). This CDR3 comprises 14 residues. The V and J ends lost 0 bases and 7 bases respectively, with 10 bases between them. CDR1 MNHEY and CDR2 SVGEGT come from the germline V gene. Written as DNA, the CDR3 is TGTGCCAGCAGTTACTCGAGGGGGTTTAATGAGCAGTTCTTC. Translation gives CASSYSRGFNEQFF.

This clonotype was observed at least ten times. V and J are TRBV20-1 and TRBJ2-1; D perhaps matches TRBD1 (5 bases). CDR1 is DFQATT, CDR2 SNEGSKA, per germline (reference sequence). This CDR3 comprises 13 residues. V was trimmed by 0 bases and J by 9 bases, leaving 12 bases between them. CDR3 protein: CSARDTGVSEQFF. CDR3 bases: TGCAGTGCTAGAGATACAGGTGTCTCTGAGCAGTTCTTC.

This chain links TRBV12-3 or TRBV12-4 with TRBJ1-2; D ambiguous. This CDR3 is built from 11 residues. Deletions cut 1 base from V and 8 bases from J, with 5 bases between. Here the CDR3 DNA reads TGTGCCAGCAGTTTAGAGCGCGGCTACACCTTC. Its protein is CASSLERGYTF.